This TCR beta chain appears in the sequencing data of a study of CD8 T cells in Susac syndrome. The CDR3 is 15 amino acids. The V segment lost 1 base and the J segment 5 bases; nucleotides outside the gene matches: 8. From germline, CDR1 is SEHNR and CDR2 FQNEAQ (reference sequence). Random hexamers served to reverse transcribe roughly 0.5 to 1 ug RNA. TCRdb reprocessed the immunoSEQ multiplex PCR reads via MiXCR and lists one record per CDR3 protein. The sample has around 300,000 distinct CDR3 sequences; approximately 89% are singletons. The sequenced target, TCR beta, came from blood CD8+ and CD4+ T cells. The multiple sclerosis control group consisted of treatment-naive patients whose relapsing-remitting disease, which was either stable or active, fulfilled revised McDonald criteria.

Sequenced material: CD8+ T cells from PBMCs. The rearrangement joins TRBV7-9 to TRBJ2-7; 7 positions agree with TRBD1. The source is a human donor with multiple sclerosis. The CDR3 nucleotides are TGTGCCAGCAGCTTAGGGCCAGGGGGACGGGACGAGCAGTACTTC. Protein product: CASSLGPGGRDEQYF. Full variable domain (outside the CDR3, taken from reference TRBV7-9 and TRBJ2-7): DTGVSQNPRHKITKRGQNVTFRCDPISEHNRLYWYRQTLGQGPEFLTYFQNEAQLEKSRLLSDRFSAERPKGSFSTLEIQRTEQGDSAMYLCASSLGPGGRDEQYFGPGTRLTVT.